The 18 T cell receptor beta chains below were found in one sample sequenced in a study of blood T cell repertoires in COVID-19. Only in-frame clones appear in the TCRdb table, and some are missing; sequencing was by immunoSEQ multiplex PCR. Of approximately 85,000 clones listed, roughly 88% were seen once; the top ten hold around 0.98%. Source material: peripheral blood. These receptors all stem from a woman between 50 and 59 years old in a cohort sampled during active COVID-19.

The chain couples TRBV3-1 (or the pseudogene TRBV3-2) to TRBJ2-2; TRBD1 matches 10 bases. This CDR3 comprises 15 residues. V lost 4 bases to trimming and J lost 6 bases; unmatched junction nucleotides: 5. Germline V lookup: CDR1 LGHDT, CDR2 YNNKEL (reference sequence). CDR3 sequence: CASSRGGQGAGELFF. CDR3 DNA sequence: TGTGCCAGCAGCCGAGGCGGACAGGGGGCCGGGGAGCTGTTTTTT.

This clone was observed a single time. CDR3 DNA: TGTGCCACCCAGTTTTCTAGCAATCAGCCCCAGCATTTT. It codes for CATQFSSNQPQHF. The chain uses TRBV6-5 and TRBJ1-5; no reliable D call. With 10 bases removed from V and 0 bases from J, the gap between germline ends came to 10 bases. The CDR3 length is 13 residues. Germline assignment: CDR1 MNHEY and CDR2 SVGAGI.

V gene TRBV30 combines with J gene TRBJ2-7; possible D gene TRBD1, 6 bases. Germline CDR1 GTSNPN, CDR2 SVGIG (reference sequence). V was pared by 2 bases and J by 7 bases, with 15 bases between. This CDR3 region has 13 residues. CDR3 DNA sequence: TGTGCCTGGAGTCAGCGGTTAGGGGGAGAGCAGTACTTC. Translated: CAWSQRLGGEQYF. Using reference TRBV30 and TRBJ2-7 for the parts outside the CDR3, the full variable domain is SQTIHQWPATLVQPVGSPLSLECTVEGTSNPNLYWYRQAAGRGLQLLFYSVGIGQISSEVPQNLSASRPQDRQFILSSKKLLLSDSGFYLCAWSQRLGGEQYFGPGTRLTVT.

The chain has TRBV27 and TRBJ2-2, with 10 bases that match TRBD2. Germline-derived CDR1 and CDR2 are MNHEY and SMNVEV (reference sequence). V lost 5 bases and J lost 6; bases outside the gene matches: 6. The length of the CDR3 is 15 residues. The CDR3 DNA reads TGTGCCAGCAGTGGCCTAGCGGGAGACCCCGGGGAGCTGTTTTTT. Translation: CASSGLAGDPGELFF.

This clone was detected only once. J is TRBJ2-7 and V is TRBV27; possible D gene TRBD2, 6 bases. The CDR3 runs 16 residues. Germline V CDR1 and CDR2: MNHEY, SMNVEV (reference sequence). V lost 0 bases and J 2 bases, leaving 14 bases between the germline ends. The CDR3 region has the DNA TGTGCCAGCAGTTTATCGAGTGCGGGACGGGCCTACGAGCAGTACTTC. Translation gives CASSLSSAGRAYEQYF.

This chain uses TRBV19 with TRBJ2-7; TRBD1 aligns across 8 bases. This CDR3 is 16 amino acids long. In germline, CDR1 is LNHDA, CDR2 SQIVND (reference sequence). The V and J ends lost 2 bases and 5 bases, in that order; junction bases with no gene match: 11. The CDR3 DNA reads TGTGCCAGTAGTATATCCCCCGACAGGGGTAAGGACGAGCAGTACTTC. This encodes CASSISPDRGKDEQYF.

The rearrangement links TRBV6-5 to TRBJ1-4, with 9 bases aligning to TRBD1. The ends lost 5 bases at V and 8 bases at J; junction bases unmatched: 6. CDR1 is MNHEY, CDR2 SVGAGI, per germline. CDR3 length equals 14 residues. CDR3 nucleotides: TGTGCCAGCAGTAAGGGACAGGGATCCGAAAAACTGTTTTTT. Translation: CASSKGQGSEKLFF.

V is TRBV5-1 and J is TRBJ2-1; 7 bases match TRBD1. Per the germline V gene, CDR1 is SGHRS and CDR2 is YFSETQ. Trimming cost V 3 bases and J 1 base; bases outside gene matches: 10. This CDR3 region has 17 residues. In DNA form, the CDR3 reads TGCGCCAGCAGCTGGGTCCGACAGGGTGGGTCCTACAATGAGCAGTTCTTC. This translates into CASSWVRQGGSYNEQFF.

This rearrangement joins TRBV7-2 to TRBJ2-5; 13 positions match TRBD2. This CDR3 spans 15 amino acids. The V gene's germline CDR1 is SGHTA and CDR2 FQGNSA. Trimming cost V 5 bases and J 7 bases; bases outside gene matches: 7. CDR3 nucleotide sequence: TGTGCCAGCAGCCCGGGACTAGCGGGGTCGGGGACCCAGTACTTC. Amino acid sequence: CASSPGLAGSGTQYF.

The J gene is TRBJ1-1, the V gene TRBV4-1; unclear D gene. The germline CDR1 and CDR2 sequences are MGHRA and YSYEKL. V lost 0 bases and J 0 bases, leaving 5 bases between the germline ends. The length of the CDR3 is 14 residues. The CDR3 coding sequence is TGCGCCAGCAGCCAAGATAGCATGAACACTGAAGCTTTCTTT. It yields the protein CASSQDSMNTEAFF.

This clone was picked up one time. The chain carries TRBV3-1 (or the pseudogene TRBV3-2) and TRBJ2-5; D gene unclear. The CDR3 is made up of 12 amino acids. Trimming stripped 4 bases from V and 5 bases from J, with 8 bases between. Germline loops: CDR1 LGHDT, CDR2 YNNKEL (reference sequence). CDR3 region: CASSRFRETQYF. As DNA, the CDR3 is TGTGCCAGCAGCCGGTTTCGGGAGACCCAGTACTTC.

The rearrangement links TRBV27 to TRBJ2-1, with 8 bases matching TRBD2. The CDR3 is made up of 18 amino acids. Germline V lookup: CDR1 MNHEY, CDR2 SMNVEV (reference sequence). V lost 3 bases and J lost 0; bases outside the gene matches: 10. CDR3 amino acids: CASSFHISGASSYNEQFF. The CDR3 coding sequence is TGTGCCAGCAGTTTCCATATTAGCGGGGCTAGCTCCTACAATGAGCAGTTCTTC.

The chain has TRBV6-5 and TRBJ1-1; D not certain. Trimming took off 8 bases at V and 0 bases at J, with 10 bases between the two ends. The CDR3 runs to 13 residues. CDR1 MNHEY and CDR2 SVGAGI come from the germline V gene. CDR3: CASWEDLNTEAFF. Here the CDR3 DNA reads TGTGCCAGCTGGGAGGACTTGAACACTGAAGCTTTCTTT.

The chain links TRBV13 to TRBJ2-6, with 9 bases identical to TRBD1. The germline gives CDR1 PRHDT, CDR2 FYEKMQ (reference sequence). The CDR3 contains 19 residues. V was clipped by 6 bases and J by 4 bases; unmatched bases: 16. CDR3 nucleotide sequence: TGTGCCAGCAGTACGCGCCTCCGGGACAGGGAGGGCGGGGCCAACGTCCTGACTTTC. The encoded protein is CASSTRLRDREGGANVLTF.

This chain links TRBV6-5 with TRBJ2-7, with a possible D match to TRBD1 (5 bases). Germline CDR1 is MNHEY and CDR2 is SVGAGI. This CDR3 has 15 amino acids. With 5 bases removed from V and 5 bases from J, the gap between germline ends came to 19 bases. This chain's CDR3 is CASSPYDGSRDEQYF. In nucleotides, the CDR3 is TGTGCCAGCAGTCCGTATGACGGATCCAGGGACGAGCAGTACTTC.

In its sample, this clone was seen once. The chain has TRBV28 and TRBJ2-1, with TRBD2 identical over 8 bases. Germline V lookup: CDR1 MDHEN, CDR2 SYDVKM. V lost 1 base and J lost 8; bases outside the gene matches: 7. CDR3 size: 15 residues. The CDR3 region is CASSLSKSGSDEQFF. The CDR3 nucleotides are TGTGCCAGCAGTTTATCGAAAAGCGGGAGCGATGAGCAGTTCTTC.

This rearrangement joins TRBV18 to TRBJ2-2, with D possibly being TRBD1 (7 bases). The CDR3 totals 18 residues. Germline CDR1 reads KGHSH; CDR2 reads LQKENI. The V gene lost 0 bases and the J gene lost 2 bases, with 16 bases spanning the gap. CDR3 in amino acids: CASSPPQGGRQNTGELFF. DNA for the CDR3: TGTGCCAGCTCACCACCTCAGGGGGGCCGACAAAACACCGGGGAGCTGTTTTTT.

V gene TRBV30 combines with J gene TRBJ1-5, with a weak D call TRBD1 (5 bases). The CDR3 extends over 15 amino acids. V was trimmed by 0 bases and J by 0 bases, leaving 9 bases between them. From germline, CDR1 is GTSNPN and CDR2 SVGIG (reference sequence). In DNA, the CDR3 is TGTGCCTGGAGTGTAGGTCAGGGTAGCAATCAGCCCCAGCATTTT. Protein product: CAWSVGQGSNQPQHF.